The 20 T cell receptor beta chains presented below share a single source sample, sequenced in a study of T-cell reconstitution after alpha-beta-depleted transplantation in children (dated by TCRdb to 2016 to 2018). Libraries came from PCR. TCRdb records Illumina HiSeq 2500 as the sequencer. TCR libraries were prepared with molecular barcoding, using unique molecular identifiers to normalize TCRbeta repertoire quantification. Using fastp at Q25 and MiXCR, TCRdb reprocessed the public reads and kept productive beta chains. All rows with the same CDR3 protein become a single entry with the most common DNA and genes. For this sample there are 200,000 to 250,000 distinct CDR3 sequences; just under 8.5% appear just once. The ten largest clones take up nearly 6.5% of the sample. The treatment or condition tag for this specimen amounts to: allogeneic hematopoietic cell transplantation with graft depleted of TCRalphabeta T cells and CD19 B cells.

The source was PBMCs, mostly from graft donor cells, collected 180 days after TCRalphabeta/CD19-depleted stem cell transplant. These receptors originate from a male patient younger than 18 who had a stem cell transplant for acute lymphoblastic leukemia, so the T cells may come from the graft donor.

The table lists this clonotype with many counts. The chain couples TRBV29-1 to TRBJ2-7, with 8 bases that match TRBD2. The V and J ends lost 5 bases and 0 bases, in that order; junction bases with no gene match: 0. From germline, CDR1 is SQVTM and CDR2 ANQGSEA. The CDR3 runs 12 residues. CDR3 region: CSVTSGSYEQYF. The DNA of the CDR3 is TGCAGCGTTACTAGCGGCTCCTACGAGCAGTACTTC.

This clonotype showed up many times. V gene TRBV3-1 combines with J gene TRBJ2-1; D is possibly TRBD1 (6 bases). There are 13 residues in the CDR3. V was shortened by 3 bases and J by 10 bases, with 13 bases between the two germline ends. Germline V lookup: CDR1 LGHDT, CDR2 YNNKEL (reference sequence). In DNA, the CDR3 is TGTGCCAGCAGCCACCTTACAGGGTCCGAGCAGTTCTTC. Its protein product is CASSHLTGSEQFF.

This clonotype was observed at least ten times. The CDR3 is CATGQPNTGELFF. The DNA of the CDR3 is TGTGCCACCGGACAGCCGAACACCGGGGAGCTGTTTTTT. The V and J genes are TRBV24-1 and TRBJ2-2; D is perhaps TRBD1 (6 bases). This CDR3 is 13 amino acids long. Per germline, CDR1 KGHDR and CDR2 SFDVKD. V was trimmed by 9 bases and J by 0 bases, leaving 7 bases between them.

At least ten counts were recorded for this clonotype. This chain joins TRBV12-3 or TRBV12-4 and TRBJ2-1; the D is unclear. Trimming removed 5 bases from V and 7 bases from J, with 6 bases in between. This CDR3 has 11 residues. The CDR3 loop reads CASSMRNEQFF. For the CDR3, the DNA is TGTGCCAGCAGTATGAGGAATGAGCAGTTCTTC.

This clonotype was picked up many times. The J gene is TRBJ2-1, the V gene TRBV7-2; D unresolved. Trimming took off 5 bases at V and 8 bases at J, with 16 bases between the two ends. This CDR3 is 14 amino acids long. The germline gives CDR1 SGHTA, CDR2 FQGNSA. CDR3 DNA: TGTGCCAGCAGCCCCCCAACCAGTTTCTATGAGCAGTTCTTC. This encodes CASSPPTSFYEQFF.

This chain uses TRBV19 with TRBJ2-2; D is perhaps TRBD1 (6 bases). This CDR3 is built from 15 residues. The ends were cut back, 5 bases at V and 2 bases at J, with 12 bases in the middle. CDR1 is LNHDA and CDR2 is SQIVND in the germline V gene (reference sequence). CDR3 sequence (DNA): TGTGCCAGTAGTTGGACAGCTCCTAACACCGGGGAGCTGTTTTTT. This sequence encodes CASSWTAPNTGELFF.

This clonotype has at least ten counts. The V gene is TRBV7-2, the J gene TRBJ2-1; possibly TRBD2 for D (6 bases). The CDR3 contains 13 residues. Germline assignment: CDR1 SGHTA and CDR2 FQGNSA. Between the trimmed V and J ends, which lost 3 bases and 16 bases, there was a span of 19 bases. The CDR3 region has the DNA TGTGCCAGCAGCTTTAGTGGGGGAGCGGGCGAATTCTTC. Protein sequence: CASSFSGGAGEFF.

This clonotype was counted at least ten times. The chain uses TRBV21-1 and TRBJ2-7; TRBD1 was called by the table and not checked on the DNA. TRBV21-1 is noted as a pseudogene. This CDR3 comprises 11 residues. Written as DNA, the CDR3 is TGTGCCAGCAGCAAAGGGGGCTCCGCCAACTTC. As protein: CASSKGGSANF.

This clonotype was counted ten times or more. The rearrangement joins TRBV29-1 to TRBJ2-1, with 11 nucleotides matching TRBD2. The germline gives CDR1 SQVTM, CDR2 ANQGSEA. This CDR3 is built from 17 residues. J lost 5 bases, V lost 0 bases, and 9 bases had no gene match. CDR3 nucleotide sequence: TGCAGCGTTGAAGATGGCTCTAGCGGGAGGAGGCACAATGAGCAGTTCTTC. It translates to CSVEDGSSGRRHNEQFF.

As to this clonotype: This clone may be a read error of a much larger clone one base away. The J gene is TRBJ1-5, the V gene TRBV7-9; possibly TRBD1 for D (5 bases). Germline loops: CDR1 SEHNR, CDR2 FQNEAQ (reference sequence). The CDR3 runs to 13 residues. The CDR3 nucleotides are TGTGCCAGCAGCTTAGGAGGGGATCGGCCCCATCATTTT. Amino acid sequence: CASSLGGDRPHHF.

This clonotype came up many times. This chain connects TRBV4-2 to TRBJ2-2; 9 positions match TRBD2. CDR3 length: 17 amino acids. Trimming at V came to 1 base and at J to 3 bases, leaving 6 bases not matched to a gene. CDR1 is LGHNA and CDR2 is YNFKEQ in the germline V gene. The chain's CDR3 is CASSQVGLATYTGELFF. For the CDR3, the DNA is TGTGCCAGCAGCCAAGTAGGACTAGCGACTTACACCGGGGAGCTGTTTTTT.

The rearrangement uses TRBV6-1 and TRBJ1-6, with D possibly matching TRBD1 (5 bases). Germline loops: CDR1 MNHNS, CDR2 SASEGT. The CDR3 sequence is 17 residues long. Between the trimmed V and J ends, which lost 6 bases and 0 bases, there was a span of 15 bases. The chain's CDR3 is CASSNLGGSSYNSPLHF. CDR3 coding DNA: TGTGCCAGCAGCAATCTGGGGGGAAGCTCCTATAATTCACCCCTCCACTTT.

This clonotype was detected many times. The rearrangement uses TRBV20-1 and TRBJ2-5; 14 nucleotides agree with TRBD2. The junction had 14 bases not matched to a gene; V was cut back by 1 base and J by 1 base. The CDR3 extends over 20 amino acids. Germline V gene data show CDR1 as DFQATT and CDR2 as SNEGSKA (reference sequence). The CDR3 is CSARAFPGTSGGQLQETQYF. In DNA form, the CDR3 reads TGCAGTGCTAGAGCGTTCCCAGGGACTAGCGGGGGACAACTCCAAGAGACCCAGTACTTC.

This clonotype was counted ten times or more. The CDR3 is CASSFNNQPQHF. The CDR3 DNA follows: TGTGCCAGCAGCTTCAATAATCAGCCCCAGCATTTT. This chain links TRBV5-6 with TRBJ1-5; D gene ambiguous. CDR1 and CDR2 (germline): SGHDT, YYEEEE. V was trimmed by 2 bases and J by 4 bases, leaving 4 bases between them. The CDR3 contains 12 residues.

This clonotype was counted many times. The V call is TRBV13, the J call TRBJ2-7; TRBD1 might be the D (6 bases). The CDR3 has 13 amino acids. The V end lost 8 bases, the J end lost 4 bases, and 15 bases lay between the germline ends. CDR1 and CDR2 (germline): PRHDT, FYEKMQ (reference sequence). In nucleotides, the CDR3 is TGTGCCAGCGGTTCAACAGGGATGTACGAGCAGTACTTC. Residues: CASGSTGMYEQYF.

Remarks on this clonotype: This could be a read error, since a much larger clone is one nucleotide away. The J gene is TRBJ2-5, the V gene TRBV9, with 7 bases that match TRBD2. The CDR3 contains 15 residues. Germline V CDR1 and CDR2: SGDLS, YYNGEE. V was clipped by 6 bases and J by 0 bases; unmatched bases: 8. In nucleotides, the CDR3 is TGTGCCAGCACCACCTCTCTAGCGGACCAAGAGACCCAGTACTTC. Translated: CASTTSLADQETQYF. Full variable domain (remainder filled in from reference TRBV9 and TRBJ2-5): DSGVTQTPKHLITATGQRVTLRCSPRSGDLSVYWYQQSLDQGLQFLIQYYNGEERAKGNILERFSAQQFPDLHSELNLSSLELGDSALYFCASTTSLADQETQYFGPGTRLLVL.

This clonotype came up many times. The rearrangement links TRBV7-9 to TRBJ2-3, with TRBD2 matching 13 bases. Per germline, CDR1 SEHNR and CDR2 FQNEAQ (reference sequence). CDR3 length: 17 amino acids. With 5 bases clipped from V and 3 bases from J, the junction kept 8 bases outside the gene matches. This CDR3 reads CASSPRLAGGPTDTQYF. Here the CDR3 DNA reads TGTGCCAGCAGCCCCAGACTAGCGGGGGGCCCAACAGATACGCAGTATTTT.

The sample holds a few counts of this clonotype. A much bigger clone sits one base away, suggesting this may be a read error. The chain joins TRBV10-3 to TRBJ2-2; 9 bases fit TRBD1. V shed 2 bases, J shed 7 bases, and the junction held 8 bases outside the gene matches. The CDR3 spans 16 residues. Germline CDR1 and CDR2: ENHRY and SYGVKD. The CDR3 here is CAISEARTGVYGELFF. CDR3 nucleotides: TGTGCCATCAGTGAGGCGAGGACAGGGGTTTACGGGGAGCTGTTTTTT.

In its sample, this clonotype was seen many times. The CDR3 region has the DNA TGCAGTGCTAGAGATCTCGTGGGAGGCTCCTACAATGAGCAGTTCTTC. Protein sequence: CSARDLVGGSYNEQFF. The genes are TRBV20-1 and TRBJ2-1; perhaps TRBD2 as D (6 bases). Trimming removed 0 bases at V and 0 bases at J, with 12 bases between. In germline, CDR1 is DFQATT, CDR2 SNEGSKA (reference sequence). The CDR3 has 16 residues.

This clonotype was seen at least ten times. The rearrangement joins TRBV10-3 to TRBJ2-7; 9 bases align to TRBD2. Germline V gene sequence: CDR1 ENHRY, CDR2 SYGVKD. The CDR3 loop spans 16 amino acids. J lost 3 bases, V lost 4 bases, and 10 bases had no gene match. The CDR3 DNA reads as TGTGCCATCAGTGGAGGAGGGACTAGCCTGAACTACGAGCAGTACTTC. This sequence encodes CAISGGGTSLNYEQYF.